This entry lists 13 T cell receptor beta chains sequenced from one sample in a study of cytomegalovirus exposure and HLA in healthy donors. 60 Vbeta and 13 Jbeta primers were used in PCR. Assay: immunoSEQ multiplex PCR; the TCRdb copy retains only in-frame clones and omits some. The data show some 60,000 clones, with more than 75% seen just once and around 6% held by the top ten. The material sequenced was PBMCs. Every receptor here comes from a male donor in good health and CMV-seronegative.

The gene calls are TRBV15 and TRBJ1-2, with 10 bases fitting TRBD1. The CDR3 runs to 17 residues. V shed 2 bases and J 6 bases; nucleotides not matched to a gene: 12. In germline, CDR1 is LNHNV, CDR2 YYDKDF (reference sequence). The CDR3 is CATSRMASRDRGDGYTF. The CDR3 DNA follows: TGTGCCACCAGCAGAATGGCCTCCCGGGACAGGGGAGATGGCTACACCTTC.

There are a few counts of this clone. This chain links TRBV19 with TRBJ2-3; tentatively, D is TRBD2 (5 bases). Germline assignment: CDR1 LNHDA and CDR2 SQIVND (reference sequence). Trimming removed 3 bases at V and 1 base at J, with 11 bases between. The CDR3 loop spans 15 amino acids. CDR3 DNA sequence: TGTGCCAGTAGTATCGGGGAGAGGGGCACAGATACGCAGTATTTT. It translates to CASSIGERGTDTQYF. Variable domain in full (rest from reference TRBV19 and TRBJ2-3): DGGITQSPKYLFRKEGQNVTLSCEQNLNHDAMYWYRQDPGQGLRLIYYSQIVNDFQKGDIAEGYSVSREKKESFPLTVTSAQKNPTAFYLCASSIGERGTDTQYFGPGTRLTVL.

The V gene is TRBV6-5, the J gene TRBJ2-2; a possible D gene is TRBD1 (7 bases). V gave up 4 bases and J gave up 3 bases, with 9 bases separating them. The CDR3 sequence is 14 residues long. Germline loops: CDR1 MNHEY, CDR2 SVGAGI. The CDR3 is CASSFRGDTGELFF. The CDR3 nucleotides read TGTGCCAGCAGTTTCAGGGGGGACACCGGGGAGCTGTTTTTT.

This sequence joins TRBV11-2 and TRBJ2-5; 7 nucleotides match TRBD1. The CDR3 is made up of 14 amino acids. V lost 1 base to trimming and J lost 2 bases; unmatched junction nucleotides: 1. From germline, CDR1 is SGHAT and CDR2 FQNNGV. The CDR3 DNA is TGTGCCAGCAGCTTAGTACAGGGGCAAGAGACCCAGTACTTC. It encodes CASSLVQGQETQYF.

This chain connects TRBV7-6 to TRBJ1-1; 7 nucleotides match TRBD1. The CDR3 is 16 amino acids. The J segment lost 3 bases and the V segment lost 5 bases, leaving 12 bases of the junction unmatched. The germline gives CDR1 SGHVS, CDR2 FNYEAQ. The chain's CDR3 is CASSPFLGGQDTEAFF. The CDR3 DNA sequence: TGTGCCAGCAGCCCGTTTTTAGGGGGCCAGGACACTGAAGCTTTCTTT.

V usage is TRBV9 and J usage is TRBJ1-1, with D uncertain. The CDR3 length is 13 residues. CDR1 and CDR2 from the germline V gene are SGDLS and YYNGEE. The V end was cut by 0 bases, the J end by 4 bases, with 7 bases between. CDR3 region: CASSVGGITEAFF. The CDR3 nucleotides are TGTGCCAGCAGCGTAGGAGGGATCACTGAAGCTTTCTTT.

The V gene is TRBV9, the J gene TRBJ2-5; 8 positions match TRBD2. The ends lost 0 bases at V and 5 bases at J; junction bases unmatched: 9. The CDR3 is 16 residues long. Germline CDR1 SGDLS, CDR2 YYNGEE. CDR3 residues: CASSVDGGATSETQYF. The CDR3 DNA is TGTGCCAGCAGCGTAGACGGGGGGGCCACCAGCGAGACCCAGTACTTC.

CDR3 sequence reads: CASSYSGEIGEAFF. In DNA, the CDR3 is TGTGCCAGCAGTTATTCAGGGGAGATAGGTGAAGCTTTCTTT. This chain uses TRBV27 with TRBJ1-1; D perhaps matches TRBD1 (6 bases). Germline lookup yields CDR1 MNHEY and CDR2 SMNVEV (reference sequence). The CDR3 covers 14 residues. V gave up 4 bases and J gave up 7 bases, with 16 bases separating them.

The chain carries TRBV19 and TRBJ2-7, with 8 bases fitting TRBD1. The trim removed 0 bases at V and 6 bases at J, leaving 10 bases unmatched. CDR1 and CDR2 (germline): LNHDA, SQIVND (reference sequence). CDR3 length: 16 amino acids. The CDR3 DNA sequence: TGTGCCAGTAGTATAGATGGACAGGGAGTCGGTGCCGAGCAGTACTTC. Translation: CASSIDGQGVGAEQYF.

This CDR3 is CASSFSWSSGAKGTQYF. DNA of the CDR3: TGTGCCAGCAGTTTTTCGTGGAGTAGCGGGGCCAAGGGTACGCAGTATTTT. The V and J genes are TRBV27 and TRBJ2-3; 8 nucleotides line up with TRBD2. V lost 3 bases, J lost 8 bases, and 16 bases stayed unmatched. Germline CDR1 reads MNHEY; CDR2 reads SMNVEV (reference sequence). CDR3 length: 17 residues.

The J gene is TRBJ2-1, the V gene TRBV19, with TRBD1 matching over 7 bases. Germline-derived CDR1 and CDR2 are LNHDA and SQIVND (reference sequence). The CDR3 is made up of 13 amino acids. J gave up 3 bases and V 7 bases, and 3 bases lay outside the gene matches. The CDR3 sequence is CASNAGGYNEQFF. CDR3 in DNA: TGTGCCAGTAACGCAGGGGGCTACAATGAGCAGTTCTTC.

The chain links TRBV18 to TRBJ2-3, with 13 bases identical to TRBD2. The V gene's germline CDR1 is KGHSH and CDR2 LQKENI. J was trimmed by 0 bases and V by 1 base; bases with no gene match: 10. This CDR3 is built from 20 residues. This chain's CDR3 is CASSPQTSGGSPLSTDTQYF. CDR3 in DNA: TGTGCCAGCTCACCACAGACTAGCGGGGGGAGCCCCCTAAGCACAGATACGCAGTATTTT.

The chain carries TRBV5-1 and TRBJ1-4; no reliable D call. The germline V gene encodes CDR1 SGHRS and CDR2 YFSETQ. This CDR3 contains 15 residues. V lost 0 bases and J lost 7, with 13 bases in between. CDR3 in amino acids: CASSLELASGEKLFF. The CDR3 nucleotides read TGCGCCAGCAGCTTGGAATTAGCGTCTGGTGAAAAACTGTTTTTT.